The T cell receptor beta chain described here comes from a study of a mutant IDH1 vaccine in newly diagnosed glioma. Study background: Patients were given eight vaccinations, scheduled in weeks 1, 3, 5, 7, 11, 15, 19 and 23. Sex distribution of treated patients was roughly 62% male and about 40% female; mean age was around 40 years.

Time point noted: week 23, last vaccination. A 20-mer mutant IDH1 peptide at 300 ug was injected subcutaneously with topical imiquimod. Assay: immunoSEQ multiplex PCR; the TCRdb copy retains only in-frame clones and omits some. The data hold approximately 50,000 clones, with over 80% observed a single time. The CDR3 covers 15 residues. The germline V gene has CDR1 MNHEY and CDR2 SMNVEV (reference sequence). V lost 0 bases to trimming and J lost 2 bases, with 11 bases between them. Notes on this clone: Antigen specificity is unknown.

The receptor comes from a man aged 35 to 55 with glioma. The sample was PBMCs, taken from a glioma patient whose treatment included an IDH1 peptide vaccine. The rearrangement links TRBV27 to TRBJ2-7; D possibly corresponds to TRBD1 (6 bases). CDR3 sequence reads: CASSLSTGLAYEQYF. Written as DNA, the CDR3 is TGTGCCAGCAGTTTATCCACAGGGCTGGCCTACGAGCAGTACTTC.